The 4 T cell receptor beta chains below were found in one sample sequenced in a study of T cells after yellow fever vaccination (dated by TCRdb to between 2018 and 2021). The label giving this sample's treatment or condition can be read as: live attenuated yellow fever vaccine strain. The library came from 5' RACE. Reads for this sample came from an Illumina HiSeq 2500. TCRdb reanalyzed the raw reads on its own, using fastp at Q25 for trimming and MiXCR for clone calling, and kept in-frame beta chains. Every distinct CDR3 protein forms one entry, paired with its most common genes and DNA. Here the sample has 170,000 or so distinct CDR3 sequences; roughly 6.2% occur a single time. The ten largest clones take up about 2.8% of the sample. The material was CD4+ T cells sorted from PBMCs, obtained on the day of the first yellow fever vaccination. The receptors were gathered from a man in his late teens or twenties who received the YFV17D yellow fever vaccine.

The chain joins TRBV5-1 to TRBJ1-2, with 10 nucleotides matching TRBD1. Germline CDR1 SGHRS, CDR2 YFSETQ. J gave up 5 bases and V 6 bases, and 4 bases lay outside the gene matches. This CDR3 is 13 amino acids long. CDR3 protein: CASTGQGGYGYTF. The CDR3 coding sequence is TGCGCCAGCACAGGACAGGGGGGGTATGGCTACACCTTC.

In its sample, this clonotype was seen many times. This chain connects TRBV5-1 to TRBJ2-3; D call uncertain. V lost 3 bases and J 2 bases, leaving 7 bases between the germline ends. This CDR3 comprises 13 residues. From germline, CDR1 is SGHRS and CDR2 YFSETQ. CDR3 in DNA: TGCGCCAGCAGCTCCCCTACCACAGATACGCAGTATTTT. This translates into CASSSPTTDTQYF.

This clonotype turned up a few times. V gene TRBV19 combines with J gene TRBJ1-2; D uncertain. This CDR3 has 13 residues. Deletions cut 2 bases from V and 4 bases from J, with 8 bases between. CDR1 LNHDA and CDR2 SQIVND come from the germline V gene (reference sequence). The CDR3 reads CASSISPGYGYTF. DNA of the CDR3: TGTGCCAGTAGTATATCCCCAGGCTATGGCTACACCTTC.

This clonotype was detected many times. The chain employs TRBV20-1 and TRBJ1-1; unclear D gene. There are 13 residues in the CDR3. CDR1 DFQATT and CDR2 SNEGSKA come from the germline V gene (reference sequence). V was shortened by 0 bases and J by 0 bases, with 5 bases between the two germline ends. CDR3 sequence: CSAREDLNTEAFF. CDR3 coding DNA: TGCAGTGCTAGAGAAGACCTGAACACTGAAGCTTTCTTT.